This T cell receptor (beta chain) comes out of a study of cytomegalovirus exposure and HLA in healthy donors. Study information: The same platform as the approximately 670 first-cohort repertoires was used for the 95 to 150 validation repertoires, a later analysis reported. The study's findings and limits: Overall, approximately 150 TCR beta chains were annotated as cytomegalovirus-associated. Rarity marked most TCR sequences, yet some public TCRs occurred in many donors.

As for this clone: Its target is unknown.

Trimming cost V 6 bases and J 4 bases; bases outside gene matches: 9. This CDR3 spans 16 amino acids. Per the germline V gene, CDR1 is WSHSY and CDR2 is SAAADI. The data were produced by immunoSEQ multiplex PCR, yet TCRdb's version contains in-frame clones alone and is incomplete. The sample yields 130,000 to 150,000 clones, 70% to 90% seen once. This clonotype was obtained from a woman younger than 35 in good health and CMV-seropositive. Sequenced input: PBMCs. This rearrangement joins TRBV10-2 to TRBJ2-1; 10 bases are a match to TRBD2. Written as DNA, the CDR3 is TGCGCCAGCAGGGCCTCCGCTAGCGGGAGATACAATGAGCAGTTCTTC. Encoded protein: CASRASASGRYNEQFF.